Following are 24 T cell receptor beta chains from one sample sequenced in a study of CD8+ T cells in alopecia areata. The treatment here: oral pan-JAK inhibitor, 5-10 mg twice daily. Extracted from the samples, RNA was reverse transcribed into cDNA to serve as the sequencing template. Libraries were prepared by immunoSEQ multiplex PCR; TCRdb keeps only in-frame clonotypes and omits some of them. The top ten clones hold around 4.2% of a sample with around 210,000 clones, around 66% of them seen once. The sample was CD4+ T cells sorted from blood, taken at week 4, from a patient treated with tofacitinib. These receptors were obtained from a human donor with alopecia areata.

The chain has TRBV18 and TRBJ2-1; no firm D call. Trimming cost V 3 bases and J 0 bases, with 6 bases left between them. The germline CDR1 and CDR2 sequences are KGHSH and LQKENI. The CDR3 is made up of 14 amino acids. CDR3 in DNA: TGTGCCAGCTCACCCACTTCCTCCTACAATGAGCAGTTCTTC. This codes for CASSPTSSYNEQFF.

The table lists this clone with a few counts. This chain connects TRBV5-4 to TRBJ2-5; D possibly corresponds to TRBD1 (6 bases). The CDR3 spans 14 residues. Trimming took off 4 bases at V and 3 bases at J, with 13 bases between the two ends. Germline CDR1 and CDR2: SGHNT and YYREEE (reference sequence). CDR3 sequence: CASSPPGQKETQYF. The CDR3 DNA follows: TGTGCCAGCAGCCCTCCGGGACAAAAAGAGACCCAGTACTTC.

The V and J genes are TRBV7-9 and TRBJ2-7; a possible D gene is TRBD1 (5 bases). The CDR3 sequence is 13 residues long. Germline V gives CDR1 SEHNR, CDR2 FQNEAQ (reference sequence). Deletions cut 5 bases from V and 2 bases from J, with 10 bases between. Here the CDR3 DNA reads TGTGCCAGCAGCGACAGCCCCCCCTACGAGCAGTACTTC. Its translation: CASSDSPPYEQYF.

V usage is TRBV7-2 and J usage is TRBJ1-5; tentatively, D is TRBD1 (5 bases). V lost 2 bases, J lost 6 bases, and 14 bases lay in between. The CDR3 is 15 residues long. Germline values: CDR1 SGHTA, CDR2 FQGNSA. Here the CDR3 reads CASSLTRDPSQPQHF. CDR3 sequence (DNA): TGTGCCAGCAGCTTAACCCGGGACCCGAGTCAGCCCCAGCATTTT.

This clone was counted between two and nine times. Here the CDR3 DNA reads TGTGCCAGCAGCTTAGAGTTAGGGTCTTCGACTGAAGCTTTCTTT. It codes for CASSLELGSSTEAFF. The V call is TRBV7-2, the J call TRBJ1-1, with unresolved D. The CDR3 has 15 residues. The V end was cut by 1 base, the J end by 5 bases, with 14 bases between. Germline values: CDR1 SGHTA, CDR2 FQGNSA. The variable domain in full, completed from reference TRBV7-2 and TRBJ1-1, reads GAGVSQSPSNKVTEKGKDVELRCDPISGHTALYWYRQSLGQGLEFLIYFQGNSAPDKSGLPSDRFSAERTGGSVSTLTIQRTQQEDSAVYLCASSLELGSSTEAFFGQGTRLTVV.

CDR3 protein: CAWSDTGGTEAFF. The CDR3 DNA sequence: TGTGCCTGGAGTGATACCGGCGGGACTGAAGCTTTCTTT. The rearrangement joins TRBV30 to TRBJ1-1; no clear D gene. The CDR3 totals 13 residues. With 1 base removed from V and 5 bases from J, the gap between germline ends came to 11 bases. CDR1 GTSNPN and CDR2 SVGIG come from the germline V gene (reference sequence).

This clone was seen more than once but under ten times. V and J are TRBV7-9 and TRBJ1-6, with 11 nucleotides matching TRBD1. V shed 5 bases and J 6 bases; nucleotides not matched to a gene: 6. This CDR3 spans 16 amino acids. Germline V gives CDR1 SEHNR, CDR2 FQNEAQ (reference sequence). The CDR3 region is CASSPRTGGGNSPLHF. The DNA for the CDR3 is TGTGCCAGCAGCCCCCGGACAGGGGGCGGTAATTCACCCCTCCACTTT.

This chain joins TRBV30 and TRBJ1-3; 7 bases match TRBD1. J gave up 0 bases and V 2 bases, and 4 bases lay outside the gene matches. CDR1 and CDR2 from the germline V gene are GTSNPN and SVGIG (reference sequence). The length of the CDR3 is 15 residues. The CDR3 DNA reads TGTGCCTGGAGTCGGGACAGTAGCTCTGGAAACACCATATATTTT. It specifies CAWSRDSSSGNTIYF.

The rearrangement links TRBV7-6 to TRBJ2-6; D remains ambiguous. In germline, CDR1 is SGHVS, CDR2 FNYEAQ. Trimming shortened V by 8 bases and J by 1 base, and 6 bases separated the two germline ends. The CDR3 runs to 13 residues. CDR3 protein: CASRRSGANVLTF. In nucleotides, the CDR3 is TGTGCCAGCCGTCGTTCTGGGGCCAACGTCCTGACTTTC. Variable domain in full (rest from reference TRBV7-6 and TRBJ2-6): GAGVSQSPRYKVTKRGQDVALRCDPISGHVSLYWYRQALGQGPEFLTYFNYEAQQDKSGLPNDRFSAERPEGSISTLTIQRTEQRDSAMYRCASRRSGANVLTFGAGSRLTVL.

The V gene is TRBV7-2, the J gene TRBJ2-5; 9 nucleotides line up with TRBD1. In germline, CDR1 is SGHTA, CDR2 FQGNSA. The CDR3 consists of 14 residues. V lost 10 bases to trimming and J lost 2 bases; unmatched junction nucleotides: 8. For the CDR3, the DNA is TGTGCCACCAGAAGGGACAGGGCTCAAGAGACCCAGTACTTC. It translates to CATRRDRAQETQYF.

The rearrangement links TRBV9 to TRBJ2-7, with 8 positions matching TRBD1. After removal of 3 bases from V and 3 bases from J, the junction contained 8 bases not matched to a gene. The CDR3 spans 15 residues. Germline assignment: CDR1 SGDLS and CDR2 YYNGEE. The CDR3 protein is CASSEGTGGLYEQYF. CDR3 bases: TGTGCCAGCAGCGAGGGGACAGGTGGCCTCTACGAGCAGTACTTC. The variable domain in full, with the rest retrieved from reference TRBV9 and TRBJ2-7, is DSGVTQTPKHLITATGQRVTLRCSPRSGDLSVYWYQQSLDQGLQFLIQYYNGEERAKGNILERFSAQQFPDLHSELNLSSLELGDSALYFCASSEGTGGLYEQYFGPGTRLTVT.

The gene calls are TRBV29-1 and TRBJ2-7, with TRBD1 matching over 7 bases. Germline CDR1 SQVTM, CDR2 ANQGSEA. J was trimmed by 3 bases and V by 4 bases; bases with no gene match: 3. The CDR3 totals 12 residues. CDR3 bases: TGCAGCGTTGTGACAGGGCTCTACGAGCAGTACTTC. It encodes CSVVTGLYEQYF.

The chain recombines TRBV30 with TRBJ1-4; D is uncertain. The germline V gene encodes CDR1 GTSNPN and CDR2 SVGIG (reference sequence). CDR3 length equals 15 residues. With 0 bases removed from V and 8 bases from J, the gap between germline ends came to 16 bases. The CDR3 reads CAWSVKGTGNEKLFF. As DNA, the CDR3 is TGTGCCTGGAGTGTAAAGGGAACGGGTAACGAAAAACTGTTTTTT.

V is TRBV13 and J is TRBJ1-1; no definite D call. Trimming left V 0 bases short and J 0 bases short, with 5 bases between. Germline assignment: CDR1 PRHDT and CDR2 FYEKMQ (reference sequence). There are 14 residues in the CDR3. The CDR3 DNA reads TGTGCCAGCAGCTTAGGGAACATGAACACTGAAGCTTTCTTT. Translation: CASSLGNMNTEAFF.

CDR3 nucleotide sequence: TGCGCCAGCAGCTCCTCCGCGGTGACTAATGAAAAACTGTTTTTT. It translates to CASSSSAVTNEKLFF. This chain links TRBV5-1 with TRBJ1-4; D is unresolved. The V end lost 3 bases, the J end lost 2 bases, and 11 bases lay between the germline ends. CDR3 size: 15 residues. Germline V gives CDR1 SGHRS, CDR2 YFSETQ.

This clone was seen only a few times. The chain couples TRBV29-1 to TRBJ1-1, with unresolved D. Trimming pared 7 bases from V and 3 bases from J, leaving 15 bases between. The germline V gene has CDR1 SQVTM and CDR2 ANQGSEA. The CDR3 consists of 13 residues. Here the CDR3 reads CSASVGLDTEAFF. The CDR3 DNA reads TGCAGCGCCAGTGTGGGATTGGACACTGAAGCTTTCTTT.

The chain recombines TRBV5-1 with TRBJ1-5, with unresolved D. V was pared by 4 bases and J by 3 bases, with 11 bases between. The length of the CDR3 is 14 residues. Germline-derived CDR1 and CDR2 are SGHRS and YFSETQ. The CDR3 loop is CASSPDGPNQPQHF. The DNA for the CDR3 is TGCGCCAGCAGCCCGGACGGACCCAATCAGCCCCAGCATTTT.

The genes are TRBV7-2 and TRBJ2-7; D may be TRBD2 (5 bases). This CDR3 has 14 residues. V was clipped by 1 base and J by 1 base, with 8 bases between them. Germline V gives CDR1 SGHTA, CDR2 FQGNSA. CDR3 in DNA: TGTGCCAGCAGCTTAGGACGGACTTCCTACGAGCAGTACTTC. Encoded protein: CASSLGRTSYEQYF.

This chain uses TRBV5-8 with TRBJ1-5; 7 nucleotides line up with TRBD1. V shed 4 bases and J 2 bases; nucleotides not matched to a gene: 6. Germline V lookup: CDR1 SGHTS, CDR2 YDEGEE. The CDR3 has 15 residues. The CDR3 spells CASSPSGQGNQPQHF. In nucleotides, the CDR3 is TGTGCCAGCAGCCCCTCCGGACAGGGCAATCAGCCCCAGCATTTT.

The rearrangement links TRBV5-4 to TRBJ2-1; D is possibly TRBD2 (5 bases). Looked up from germline, CDR1 is SGHNT and CDR2 is YYREEE (reference sequence). Between the trimmed V and J ends, which lost 0 bases and 0 bases, there was a span of 10 bases. There are 16 residues in the CDR3. CDR3 in DNA: TGTGCCAGCAGCTTGGGTTCGGGGATCTCCTACAATGAGCAGTTCTTC. Amino acid sequence: CASSLGSGISYNEQFF.

This clone was counted a single time. The gene calls are TRBV6-1 and TRBJ1-5; a weak D match, TRBD1 (6 bases). This CDR3 spans 12 amino acids. V dropped 6 bases and J dropped 5 bases, with 8 bases sitting between them. Germline CDR1 reads MNHNS; CDR2 reads SASEGT. The CDR3 sequence is CASSHRDQPQHF. CDR3 bases: TGTGCCAGCAGCCACAGGGATCAGCCCCAGCATTTT.

About this clone: Mismatch with germline at one junction end may stem from a read error. The rearrangement joins TRBV20-1 to TRBJ2-1; 7 bases are shared with TRBD1. In germline, CDR1 is DFQATT, CDR2 SNEGSKA (reference sequence). This CDR3 has 11 residues. Written as DNA, the CDR3 is TGCAGTGCTAGAGATAGGGACAGTAGGATCTTC. Translating it yields CSARDRDSRIF.

The chain employs TRBV7-2 and TRBJ2-7; D gene ambiguous. This CDR3 contains 14 residues. CDR1 is SGHTA and CDR2 is FQGNSA in the germline V gene. Trimming took off 1 base at V and 9 bases at J, with 16 bases between the two ends. CDR3 DNA sequence: TGTGCCAGCAGCTTAGTTGGCGGTTCTACGGTGCAGTACTTC. It yields the protein CASSLVGGSTVQYF.

A single count supports this clone. The chain is built from TRBV29-1 and TRBJ2-2, with 7 bases that match TRBD1. V dropped 4 bases and J dropped 8; count of bases not matched to a gene: 10. Germline V gene lookup returns CDR1 SQVTM and CDR2 ANQGSEA. The CDR3 has 14 amino acids. The CDR3 bases are TGCAGCGTTGGTTCGGGGACAGTAGAGGGGGAGCTGTTTTTT. Protein product: CSVGSGTVEGELFF.